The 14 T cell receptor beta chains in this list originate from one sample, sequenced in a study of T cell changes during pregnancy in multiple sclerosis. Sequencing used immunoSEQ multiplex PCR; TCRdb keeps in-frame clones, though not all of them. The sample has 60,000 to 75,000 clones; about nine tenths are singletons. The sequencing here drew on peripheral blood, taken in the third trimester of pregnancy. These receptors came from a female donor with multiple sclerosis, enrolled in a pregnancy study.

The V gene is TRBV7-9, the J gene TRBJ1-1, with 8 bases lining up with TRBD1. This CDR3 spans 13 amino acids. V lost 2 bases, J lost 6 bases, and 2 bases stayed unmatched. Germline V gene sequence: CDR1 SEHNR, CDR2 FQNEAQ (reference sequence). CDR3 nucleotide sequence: TGTGCCAGCAGCTTACTACAGGGGGCTGAAGCTTTCTTT. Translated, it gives CASSLLQGAEAFF.

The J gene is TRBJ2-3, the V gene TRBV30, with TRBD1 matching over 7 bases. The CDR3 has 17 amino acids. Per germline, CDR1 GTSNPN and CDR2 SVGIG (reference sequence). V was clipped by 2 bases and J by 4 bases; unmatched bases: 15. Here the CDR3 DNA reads TGTGCCTGGAGTCCCCGGCTGGGACAGAAAAAATCAGATACGCAGTATTTT. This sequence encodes CAWSPRLGQKKSDTQYF.

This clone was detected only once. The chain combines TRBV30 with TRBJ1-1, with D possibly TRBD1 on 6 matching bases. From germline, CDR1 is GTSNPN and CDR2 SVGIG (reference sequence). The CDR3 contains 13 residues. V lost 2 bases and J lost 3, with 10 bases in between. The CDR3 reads CAWSPAGDTEAFF. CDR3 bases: TGTGCCTGGAGTCCCGCAGGGGACACTGAAGCTTTCTTT.

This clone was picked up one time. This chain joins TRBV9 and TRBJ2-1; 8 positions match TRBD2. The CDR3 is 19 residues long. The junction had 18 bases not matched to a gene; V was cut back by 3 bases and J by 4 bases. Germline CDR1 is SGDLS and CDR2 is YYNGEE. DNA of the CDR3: TGTGCCAGCAGCGGACTCCTGCGGGGGGTCCCTCAACCATACAATGAGCAGTTCTTC. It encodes CASSGLLRGVPQPYNEQFF.

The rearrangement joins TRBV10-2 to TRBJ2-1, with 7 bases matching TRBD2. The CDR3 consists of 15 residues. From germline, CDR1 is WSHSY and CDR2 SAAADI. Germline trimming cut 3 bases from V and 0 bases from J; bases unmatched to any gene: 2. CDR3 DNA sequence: TGCGCCAGCAGTGACCGGGACTACTCCTACAATGAGCAGTTCTTC. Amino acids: CASSDRDYSYNEQFF.

The CDR3 coding sequence is TGTGCCAGCAGCTTGAGGGGCGCGGGGGGCGGGAAAGATACGCAGTATTTT. Its protein product is CASSLRGAGGGKDTQYF. The chain is built from TRBV7-2 and TRBJ2-3, with 8 bases fitting TRBD2. CDR3 length equals 17 residues. The V segment lost 3 bases and the J segment 5 bases; nucleotides outside the gene matches: 13. CDR1 and CDR2 from the germline V gene are SGHTA and FQGNSA.

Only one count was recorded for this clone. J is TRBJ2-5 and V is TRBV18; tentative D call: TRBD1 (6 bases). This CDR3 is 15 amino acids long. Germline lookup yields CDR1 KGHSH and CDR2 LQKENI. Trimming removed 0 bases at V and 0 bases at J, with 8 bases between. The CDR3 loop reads CASSPPQGNQETQYF. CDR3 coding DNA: TGTGCCAGCTCACCACCCCAGGGGAACCAAGAGACCCAGTACTTC.

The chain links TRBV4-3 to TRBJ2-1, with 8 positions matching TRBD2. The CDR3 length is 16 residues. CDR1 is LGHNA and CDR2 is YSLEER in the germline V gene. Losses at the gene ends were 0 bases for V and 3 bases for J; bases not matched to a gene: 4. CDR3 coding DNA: TGCGCCAGCAGCCAAGAGCGGGGGGCCATCTACAATGAGCAGTTCTTC. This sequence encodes CASSQERGAIYNEQFF.

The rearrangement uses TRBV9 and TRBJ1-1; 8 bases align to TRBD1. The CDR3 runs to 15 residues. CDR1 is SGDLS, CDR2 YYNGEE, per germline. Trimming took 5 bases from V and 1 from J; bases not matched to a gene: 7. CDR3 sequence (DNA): TGTGCCAGCAGAGCCACAGGGGGGCCGAACACTGAAGCTTTCTTT. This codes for CASRATGGPNTEAFF.

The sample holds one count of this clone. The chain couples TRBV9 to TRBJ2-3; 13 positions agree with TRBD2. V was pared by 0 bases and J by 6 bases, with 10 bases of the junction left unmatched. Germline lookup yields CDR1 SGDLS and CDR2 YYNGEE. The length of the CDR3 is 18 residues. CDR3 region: CASSVAGLAGAAGDTQYF. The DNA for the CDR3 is TGTGCCAGCAGCGTAGCTGGACTAGCGGGGGCCGCAGGGGATACGCAGTATTTT.

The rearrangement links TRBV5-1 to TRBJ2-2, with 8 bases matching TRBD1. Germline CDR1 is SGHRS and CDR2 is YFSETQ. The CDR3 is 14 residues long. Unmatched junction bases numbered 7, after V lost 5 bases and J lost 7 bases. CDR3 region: CASRGQGAGGELFF. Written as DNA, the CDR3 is TGCGCCAGCAGGGGGCAGGGGGCCGGCGGGGAGCTGTTTTTT.

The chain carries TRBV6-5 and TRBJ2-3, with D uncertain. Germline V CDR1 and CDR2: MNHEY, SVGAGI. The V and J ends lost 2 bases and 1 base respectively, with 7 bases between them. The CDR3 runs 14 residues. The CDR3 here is CASSYRKRTDTQYF. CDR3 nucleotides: TGTGCCAGCAGTTACCGCAAGCGCACAGATACGCAGTATTTT.

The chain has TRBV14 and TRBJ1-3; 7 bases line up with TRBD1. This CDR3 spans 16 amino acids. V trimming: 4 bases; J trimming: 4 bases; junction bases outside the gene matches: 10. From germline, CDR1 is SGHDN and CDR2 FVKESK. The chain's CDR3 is CASSRGTVVAGNTIYF. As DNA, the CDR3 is TGTGCCAGCAGCCGAGGGACAGTAGTGGCCGGAAACACCATATATTTT.

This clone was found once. The CDR3 loop reads CASSWTGGNYGYTF. The DNA for the CDR3 is TGTGCCAGCAGTTGGACAGGGGGGAACTATGGCTACACCTTC. V usage is TRBV27 and J usage is TRBJ1-2; 10 positions agree with TRBD1. Germline-derived CDR1 and CDR2 are MNHEY and SMNVEV (reference sequence). The V and J ends lost 4 bases and 2 bases, in that order; junction bases with no gene match: 1. CDR3 length equals 14 residues.